The 22 T cell receptor beta chains presented below share a single source sample, sequenced in a study of technical replicates of blood from a handful of donors. Repertoires were generated with immunoSEQ multiplex PCR, while TCRdb's copy carries only in-frame clones and drops some. The sample records tens of thousands of clones, around 96% being singletons. Sequencing was done on a sample of T cells isolated from PBMCs. The receptors derive from a human donor in good health.

This sequence joins TRBV11-2 and TRBJ2-2; 7 bases line up with TRBD1. V lost 2 bases to trimming and J lost 4 bases; unmatched junction nucleotides: 10. The CDR3 loop spans 17 amino acids. Per germline, CDR1 SGHAT and CDR2 FQNNGV. CDR3 residues: CASSLRQGDRGTGELFF. The CDR3 coding sequence is TGTGCCAGCAGCTTAAGACAGGGAGATAGGGGCACCGGGGAGCTGTTTTTT.

The chain carries TRBV10-1 and TRBJ2-3; 9 bases fit TRBD1. The ends lost 6 bases at V and 7 bases at J; junction bases unmatched: 5. Per germline, CDR1 WNHNN and CDR2 SYGVQD (reference sequence). The CDR3 extends over 13 amino acids. CDR3 DNA sequence: TGCGCCAGCAGGGGACAGGGTATGAATACGCAGTATTTT. It yields the protein CASRGQGMNTQYF.

This chain's CDR3 is CASSKVGGAYEQYF. CDR3 coding DNA: TGTGCCAGCAGCAAAGTTGGAGGGGCCTACGAGCAGTACTTC. The chain is built from TRBV21-1 and TRBJ2-7; the DNA was not used to check the table's D call, TRBD2. TRBV21-1 is designated a pseudogene. The CDR3 is 14 residues long.

The genes are TRBV19 and TRBJ2-3, with 10 nucleotides matching TRBD2. With 5 bases clipped from V and 5 bases from J, the junction kept 7 bases outside the gene matches. This CDR3 has 15 residues. The germline V gene has CDR1 LNHDA and CDR2 SQIVND (reference sequence). CDR3 bases: TGTGCCAGTAGTGTCAGCGGGAGGGCCATAGATACGCAGTATTTT. Amino acid sequence: CASSVSGRAIDTQYF.

The rearrangement links TRBV5-1 to TRBJ2-7, with 8 nucleotides matching TRBD1. CDR3 length: 13 residues. Germline loops: CDR1 SGHRS, CDR2 YFSETQ. Unmatched junction bases numbered 5, after V lost 4 bases and J lost 5 bases. The CDR3 loop reads CASSVQGANEQYF. The CDR3 DNA is TGCGCCAGCAGCGTTCAGGGGGCAAACGAGCAGTACTTC.

This clone turned up a few times. The rearrangement uses TRBV6-6 and TRBJ2-1; a weak D match, TRBD2 (6 bases). Germline V gene sequence: CDR1 MNHNY, CDR2 SVGAGI (reference sequence). The CDR3 length is 15 residues. V was shortened by 0 bases and J by 4 bases, with 10 bases between the two germline ends. Written as DNA, the CDR3 is TGTGCCAGCAGTTACTCGATGGAGGGGTACAATGAGCAGTTCTTC. Amino acid sequence: CASSYSMEGYNEQFF.

The table lists this clone with a count of one. This rearrangement joins TRBV9 to TRBJ1-1; D is perhaps TRBD1 (5 bases). Germline CDR1 SGDLS, CDR2 YYNGEE. This CDR3 region has 14 residues. The V and J ends lost 2 bases and 8 bases respectively, with 16 bases between them. The CDR3: CASSVGAFMAEAFF. For the CDR3, the DNA is TGTGCCAGCAGCGTTGGGGCCTTTATGGCAGAAGCTTTCTTT.

This chain joins TRBV19 and TRBJ1-1, with D perhaps TRBD1 (5 bases). The length of the CDR3 is 14 residues. Trimming pared 7 bases from V and 1 base from J, leaving 13 bases between. CDR1 and CDR2 from the germline V gene are LNHDA and SQIVND (reference sequence). CDR3 region: CASTKVQGNTEAFF. Here the CDR3 DNA reads TGTGCCAGTACCAAGGTCCAGGGGAACACTGAAGCTTTCTTT.

CDR3 sequence: CASSPPGTGGKGEQFF. The CDR3 DNA sequence: TGTGCCAGCTCACCACCGGGGACAGGGGGGAAAGGTGAGCAGTTCTTC. The V gene is TRBV18, the J gene TRBJ2-1; 11 bases are shared with TRBD1. The CDR3 consists of 16 residues. Germline CDR1 reads KGHSH; CDR2 reads LQKENI. The ends lost 0 bases at V and 9 bases at J; junction bases unmatched: 7.

In this sample, this clone turned up once. This sequence joins TRBV4-3 and TRBJ1-4; a possible D gene is TRBD1 (6 bases). CDR1 and CDR2 from the germline V gene are LGHNA and YSLEER. This CDR3 is built from 16 residues. The germline V and J ends were trimmed by 0 bases and 7 bases, with 15 bases remaining between them. Here the CDR3 DNA reads TGCGCCAGCAGCCAAGATACCGCAGGGGAAGGTGAAAAACTGTTTTTT. The encoded protein is CASSQDTAGEGEKLFF.

J is TRBJ2-7 and V is TRBV9; D is uncertain. The CDR3 is made up of 14 amino acids. Germline lookup yields CDR1 SGDLS and CDR2 YYNGEE. The V and J ends lost 0 bases and 1 base respectively, with 8 bases between them. CDR3 bases: TGTGCCAGCAGCGTAGGTCCCCCATCCTACGAGCAGTACTTC. It is translated as CASSVGPPSYEQYF.

The chain carries TRBV6-4 and TRBJ2-1; TRBD2 aligns across 12 bases. This CDR3 contains 15 residues. Germline-derived CDR1 and CDR2 are MRHNA and SNTAGT. Unmatched junction bases numbered 0, after V lost 2 bases and J lost 4 bases. This CDR3 reads CASSDGTSGYNEQFF. DNA for the CDR3: TGTGCCAGCAGTGACGGGACTAGCGGGTACAATGAGCAGTTCTTC.

The genes are TRBV6-5 and TRBJ2-1; D not certain. The CDR3 is 13 amino acids. With 7 bases removed from V and 0 bases from J, the gap between germline ends came to 7 bases. Germline V gene lookup returns CDR1 MNHEY and CDR2 SVGAGI. The CDR3 coding sequence is TGTGCCAGCACAACAGCCTCCTACAATGAGCAGTTCTTC. Its translation: CASTTASYNEQFF.

The chain has TRBV5-6 and TRBJ1-1, with unresolved D. This CDR3 is built from 14 residues. Germline values: CDR1 SGHDT, CDR2 YYEEEE. V shed 0 bases and J shed 10 bases, with 16 bases lying between them. CDR3 in amino acids: CASSLAGDSFGAFF. CDR3 bases: TGTGCCAGCAGCTTGGCCGGCGACTCCTTTGGAGCTTTCTTT.

V is TRBV29-1 and J is TRBJ1-4, with 7 positions matching TRBD1. The CDR3 loop spans 13 amino acids. V lost 1 base to trimming and J lost 6 bases; unmatched junction nucleotides: 2. Germline V gene data show CDR1 as SQVTM and CDR2 as ANQGSEA. CDR3 sequence reads: CSVEGQGYEKLFF. The CDR3 bases are TGCAGCGTTGAAGGACAGGGTTATGAAAAACTGTTTTTT.

This clone was detected once. The chain uses TRBV11-3 and TRBJ2-7; D is unresolved. Germline CDR1 and CDR2: SGHNT and YENEEA. V lost 5 bases and J 3 bases, leaving 11 bases between the germline ends. The CDR3 is 13 residues long. CDR3 nucleotides: TGTGCCAGCAGCGAACAGCTATACTACGAGCAGTACTTC. Translating gives CASSEQLYYEQYF. The variable domain in full, with the rest retrieved from reference TRBV11-3 and TRBJ2-7, is EAGVVQSPRYKIIEKKQPVAFWCNPISGHNTLYWYLQNLGQGPELLIRYENEEAVDDSQLPKDRFSAERLKGVDSTLKIQPAELGDSAVYLCASSEQLYYEQYFGPGTRLTVT.

The genes are TRBV5-1 and TRBJ2-5, with a possible D match to TRBD2 (6 bases). Germline CDR1 reads SGHRS; CDR2 reads YFSETQ. V was shortened by 4 bases and J by 1 base, with 26 bases between the two germline ends. The CDR3 is made up of 19 amino acids. The CDR3 is CASSPRKGSGRYGQETQYF. For the CDR3, the DNA is TGCGCCAGCAGCCCGAGAAAGGGGTCCGGGAGATACGGCCAAGAGACCCAGTACTTC.

The genes are TRBV7-9 and TRBJ2-6; D not resolved. Germline V lookup: CDR1 SEHNR, CDR2 FQNEAQ (reference sequence). V was shortened by 5 bases and J by 0 bases, with 8 bases between the two germline ends. CDR3 size: 15 residues. The CDR3 region is CASSMMASGANVLTF. CDR3 nucleotide sequence: TGTGCCAGCAGCATGATGGCCTCTGGGGCCAACGTCCTGACTTTC.

The CDR3 DNA reads TGTGCCACCATGGAACAGGGCGGAATGGCTGAAGCTTTCTTT. Amino acid sequence: CATMEQGGMAEAFF. The chain carries TRBV6-1 and TRBJ1-1, with TRBD1 as a possible D gene (6 bases). Trimming removed 10 bases at V and 6 bases at J, with 21 bases between. CDR3 length: 14 amino acids. The germline gives CDR1 MNHNS, CDR2 SASEGT.

V is TRBV11-2 and J is TRBJ1-1, with D tentatively TRBD1 (6 bases). The CDR3 spans 15 residues. Germline-derived CDR1 and CDR2 are SGHAT and FQNNGV. V was trimmed by 6 bases and J by 7 bases, leaving 21 bases between them. CDR3 residues: CASRYPGSGHLEAFF. The DNA of the CDR3 is TGTGCCAGCAGATACCCAGGCTCGGGACACCTTGAAGCTTTCTTT. Variable domain in full (rest from reference TRBV11-2 and TRBJ1-1): EAGVAQSPRYKIIEKRQSVAFWCNPISGHATLYWYQQILGQGPKLLIQFQNNGVVDDSQLPKDRFSAERLKGVDSTLKIQPAKLEDSAVYLCASRYPGSGHLEAFFGQGTRLTVV.

The rearrangement links TRBV11-2 to TRBJ2-1; tentatively, D is TRBD2 (6 bases). Germline CDR1 reads SGHAT; CDR2 reads FQNNGV. The CDR3 covers 11 residues. The ends were cut back, 4 bases at V and 10 bases at J, with 8 bases in the middle. The CDR3 DNA is TGTGCCAGCAGCTCTGGAGGGGAGCAGTTCTTC. Amino acid sequence: CASSSGGEQFF.

V usage is TRBV7-9 and J usage is TRBJ2-1; 10 nucleotides align to TRBD2. V shed 3 bases and J 7 bases; nucleotides not matched to a gene: 6. Germline CDR1 and CDR2: SEHNR and FQNEAQ (reference sequence). The CDR3 length is 15 residues. CDR3 sequence: CASSFASGRLNEQFF. CDR3 DNA: TGTGCCAGCAGCTTTGCTAGCGGGAGATTAAATGAGCAGTTCTTC.